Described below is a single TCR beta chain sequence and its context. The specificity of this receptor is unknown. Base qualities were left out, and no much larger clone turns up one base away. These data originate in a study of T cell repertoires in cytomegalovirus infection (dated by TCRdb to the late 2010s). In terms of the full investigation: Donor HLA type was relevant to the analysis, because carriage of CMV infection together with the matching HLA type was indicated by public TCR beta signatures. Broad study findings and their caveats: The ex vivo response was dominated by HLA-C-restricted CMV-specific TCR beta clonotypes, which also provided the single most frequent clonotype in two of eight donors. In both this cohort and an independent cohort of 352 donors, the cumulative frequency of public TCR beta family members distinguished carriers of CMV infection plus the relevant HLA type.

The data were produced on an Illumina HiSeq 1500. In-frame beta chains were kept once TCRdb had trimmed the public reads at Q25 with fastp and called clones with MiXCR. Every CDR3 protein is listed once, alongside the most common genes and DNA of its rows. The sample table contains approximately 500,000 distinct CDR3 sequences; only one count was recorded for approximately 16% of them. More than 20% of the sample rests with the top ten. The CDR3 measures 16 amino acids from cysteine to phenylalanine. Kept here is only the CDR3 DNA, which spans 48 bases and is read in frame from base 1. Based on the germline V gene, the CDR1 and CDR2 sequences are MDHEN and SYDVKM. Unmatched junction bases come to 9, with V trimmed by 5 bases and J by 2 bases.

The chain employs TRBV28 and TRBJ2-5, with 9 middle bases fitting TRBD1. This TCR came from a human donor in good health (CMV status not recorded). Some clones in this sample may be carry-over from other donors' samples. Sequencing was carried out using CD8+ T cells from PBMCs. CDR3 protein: CASSPQDRGDQETQYF. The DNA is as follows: TGTGCCAGCAGTCCCCAGGACAGGGGAGATCAAGAGACCCAGTACTTC.